This TCR beta chain is drawn from a study of glioma-infiltrating T cells. Amplification of TCR alpha and beta CDR3 regions from RNA used iRepertoire nested multiplex PCR. Tissue mRNA or PBMC total RNA, 100-400 ng, went into one-step reverse transcription and amplification. One entry per CDR3 protein, called by TCRdb with MiXCR from the multiplex PCR reads. The sample yields tens of thousands of distinct CDR3 sequences, 35% to 50% seen once. This clonotype showed up many times. Its antigen is not known. V shed 0 bases and J shed 3 bases, with 12 bases lying between them. Germline CDR1 and CDR2: MGHRA and YSYEKL. The CDR3 has 15 amino acids. Study findings and constraints: Tissue and blood shared very few CDR3 sequences. Gliomas, especially low-grade, showed above-expected tissue-blood divergence; non-neoplastic patients showed below.

The chain joins TRBV4-1 to TRBJ2-7; D not certain. The receptor was isolated from a human donor with low-grade glioma or glioblastoma, undergoing nonglioma brain surgery, or in good health (not recorded which). The sample was glioma tissue, nonneoplastic brain tissue, or PBMCs (not recorded which). CDR3 sequence reads: CASSQDPFPFYEQYF. CDR3 DNA sequence: TGCGCCAGCAGCCAAGACCCCTTCCCCTTCTACGAGCAGTACTTC.